This T cell receptor beta chain comes out of a study of blood T cells in healthy people across ages. The donors, all healthy, were Caucasians living in Russia, aged about 6 to 90. PBMCs were isolated at a quantity of at least 6.5 million per sample. Combining a sample-barcoded 5' primer with a J-beta primer mix, a second PCR ran for 7 to 11 cycles. TCRdb analysed the 5' RACE reads with MiXCR anew, one entry per CDR3 protein. The sample gives more than 650,000 distinct CDR3 sequences, 22% of which show up once; about 22% is in the top ten. Germline CDR1 MNHEY, CDR2 SMNVEV (reference sequence). This CDR3 region has 14 residues. Deletions cut 2 bases from V and 8 bases from J, with 12 bases between. This clonotype was counted many times.

This sequence originates from a man aged 65-85 years in good health. Specimen: blood. The chain is built from TRBV27 and TRBJ1-4; possibly TRBD1 for D (5 bases). CDR3 loop: CASSLKVRGEKLFF. CDR3 nucleotides: TGTGCCAGCAGTTTAAAGGTCCGGGGCGAAAAACTGTTTTTT.